The rows below give T cell receptor beta chains drawn from one sample of a study of blood T cell repertoires in COVID-19. Generated by immunoSEQ multiplex PCR, the TCRdb table keeps only in-frame clones and is missing some. This table has just over 300,000 clones, about nine tenths appearing once. Material for sequencing was PBMCs or T cells enriched from blood (not recorded which). The source is a man aged 30-40 years who had recovered from COVID-19. CDR3s include the opening cysteine and the closing phenylalanine or tryptophan. The order of the fields is D gene, J gene, clone size, V gene, CDR3 protein, CDR3 DNA. D genes are given only for firm matches. Size is stated for part of the rows, as once, few or many counts, or as a class when the clone is expanded.

D: TRBD1; J: TRBJ1-4; size: .; V: TRBV11-2; CDR3: CASSKDRDSKKLFF; DNA: TGTGCCAGCAGCAAGGACAGGGATAGTAAAAAACTGTTTTTT
D: .; J: TRBJ2-1; size: .; V: TRBV5-1; CDR3: CASSLRGSYNEQFF; DNA: TGCGCCAGCAGCTTGCGGGGCTCCTACAATGAGCAGTTCTTC
D: TRBD2; J: TRBJ2-1; size: .; V: TRBV30; CDR3: CAWTGLAGGLNEQFF; DNA: TGTGCCTGGACTGGACTAGCGGGAGGGTTAAATGAGCAGTTCTTC
D: .; J: TRBJ1-2; size: .; V: TRBV10-3; CDR3: CAISDGGRFTF; DNA: TGTGCCATCAGTGACGGGGGGCGCTTCACCTTC
D: TRBD2; J: TRBJ2-7; size: .; V: TRBV7-2; CDR3: CASSLGTRREQYF; DNA: TGTGCCAGCAGCTTAGGGACTAGACGCGAGCAGTACTTC
D: .; J: TRBJ2-7; size: .; V: TRBV19; CDR3: CASRRDGTYEQYF; DNA: TGTGCCAGTAGGCGGGACGGAACCTACGAGCAGTACTTC
D: TRBD1; J: TRBJ2-4; size: .; V: TRBV9; CDR3: CASSARTGGWTKNIQYF; DNA: TGTGCCAGCAGCGCCCGGACAGGGGGTTGGACCAAAAACATTCAGTACTTC
D: TRBD2; J: TRBJ2-3; size: .; V: TRBV7-2; CDR3: CASRTGGSTDTQYF; DNA: TGTGCCTCGAGGACGGGAGGATCGACAGATACGCAGTATTTT
D: TRBD1; J: TRBJ1-1; size: .; V: TRBV2; CDR3: CASRARGVAFF; DNA: TGTGCCAGCAGAGCCAGGGGGGTAGCTTTCTTT
D: TRBD1; J: TRBJ1-3; size: .; V: TRBV5-1; CDR3: CASSLADIGTGGGYSSGNTIYF; DNA: TGCGCCAGCAGCTTGGCCGATATCGGAACAGGGGGCGGCTACAGCTCTGGAAACACCATATATTTT
D: TRBD1; J: TRBJ2-5; size: .; V: TRBV18; CDR3: CASSLFHLSRQGQETQYF; DNA: TGTGCCAGCTCACTCTTTCACCTTTCCCGACAGGGGCAAGAGACCCAGTACTTC
D: TRBD1; J: TRBJ1-2; size: .; V: TRBV28; CDR3: CASSLLQGLRIGGYTF; DNA: TGTGCCAGCAGTCTCTTACAGGGGTTACGGATCGGTGGCTACACCTTC
D: TRBD1; J: TRBJ2-1; size: .; V: TRBV24-1; CDR3: CATSDSLGQVGYNEQFF; DNA: TGTGCCACCAGTGATTCCCTCGGACAGGTGGGATACAATGAGCAGTTCTTC
D: TRBD2; J: TRBJ2-7; size: .; V: TRBV2; CDR3: CASGRGFEQYF; DNA: TGTGCCAGCGGGCGGGGGTTCGAGCAGTACTTC
D: TRBD2; J: TRBJ2-7; size: few; V: TRBV4-1; CDR3: CASSQGSGGTLDEQYF; DNA: TGCGCCAGCAGCCAAGGGTCGGGAGGGACCCTGGACGAGCAGTACTTC
D: .; J: TRBJ1-6; size: .; V: TRBV21-1; CDR3: CASSIYESSYNSPLHF; DNA: TGTGCCAGCAGCATCTACGAGAGCTCCTATAATTCACCCCTCCACTTT
D: TRBD1; J: TRBJ2-7; size: .; V: TRBV7-2; CDR3: CASSRSRDRVSEQYF; DNA: TGTGCCAGCAGCCGTTCCCGGGACAGGGTCTCCGAGCAGTACTTC
D: .; J: TRBJ2-5; size: .; V: TRBV29-1; CDR3: CSVDGLSGGGRGETQYF; DNA: TGCAGCGTTGATGGCCTTAGTGGTGGAGGTAGGGGGGAGACCCAGTACTTC